A selection of T cell receptor beta chains follows, all from one sample in a study of cytomegalovirus exposure and HLA in healthy donors. Only in-frame clones appear in the TCRdb table, and some are missing; sequencing was by immunoSEQ multiplex PCR. This repertoire shows tens of thousands of clones, around three quarters found once; its top ten account for 4% to 5%. The sample taken for sequencing was PBMCs. These receptors all stem from a man aged 40-55 years in good health and CMV-seronegative. The conserved cysteine and the conserved F or W are not part of the CDR3 here.

V: TRBV7-3; length: 13; CDR3: ASSSYSRSNYGYT
V: TRBV10-3; length: 13; CDR3: AIRRGQEDYNEQF
V: TRBV5-6; length: 11; CDR3: ASSLGSVTEAF
V: TRBV7-3; length: 13; CDR3: ASSPASRAIDTQY
V: TRBV7-2; length: 15; CDR3: ASSLTLGLGSNEKLF
V: TRBV27; length: 12; CDR3: ASSPYSGTGEQY
V: TRBV27; length: 12; CDR3: ASSPRTGLYEQY
V: TRBV2; length: 16; CDR3: ASTRGLGTIHAKNIQY
V: TRBV4-1; length: 12; CDR3: ASSQDYTNYGYT
V: TRBV7-6; length: 13; CDR3: ASSTRTSLTHGYT
V: TRBV30; length: 10; CDR3: AWIQGGTRAF
V: TRBV6-1; length: 11; CDR3: AGWDRFSDEQF
V: TRBV15; length: 13; CDR3: ATSRAFGQGEGYT
V: TRBV30; length: 13; CDR3: AWSIVLVGAQGHT
V: TRBV28; length: 10; CDR3: ASRSSGNTIY
V: TRBV11-1; length: 14; CDR3: ASSGFGGRTEETQY
V: TRBV5-6; length: 10; CDR3: ASSFLSLKQY
V: TRBV23-1; length: 15; CDR3: ASSQLPKGALGTEAF
V: TRBV5-6; length: 16; CDR3: ASSSRPAGAYSNQPQH
V: TRBV7-9; length: 14; CDR3: ASSSTNRDRAYEQY
V: TRBV28; length: 12; CDR3: ASRGRYGYNEQF
V: TRBV27; length: 11; CDR3: ASSFSGRYEQY
V: TRBV27; length: 12; CDR3: ASSGTRYTGELF
V: TRBV2; length: 16; CDR3: ASSDPTGGHAIHYEQY
V: TRBV6-1; length: 13; CDR3: ASSEAGGNHQPQH
V: TRBV7-9; length: 15; CDR3: ASSRTSGQGALDGYT
V: TRBV4-1; length: 14; CDR3: ASSLLPTALNTEAF
V: TRBV6-5; length: 12; CDR3: ASSAGGEGKKLF
V: TRBV5-4; length: 12; CDR3: ASSLGGRAYEQY
V: TRBV10-3; length: 12; CDR3: AISDPDGGNEQF
V: TRBV5-1; length: 11; CDR3: ASSPRSSYEQY
V: TRBV2; length: 12; CDR3: ASSQGHGNYGYT
V: TRBV7-9; length: 14; CDR3: ASSSRLAGGTDTQY
V: TRBV9; length: 12; CDR3: ASSVEQENEKLF
V: TRBV4-2; length: 13; CDR3: ASSQVLQGRFDYT
V: TRBV7-2; length: 12; CDR3: ASSPQTGSYEQY
V: TRBV10-3; length: 13; CDR3: AISDGRGESYEQY
V: TRBV9; length: 14; CDR3: ASSVAGRVSGNTIY
V: TRBV4-1; length: 13; CDR3: ASSPGQGAWETQY
V: TRBV6-4; length: 15; CDR3: ASSDGDSGRARETQY
V: TRBV2; length: 14; CDR3: ASRDGQGASNQPQH
V: TRBV6-5; length: 13; CDR3: ASSSAGSRYNEQF
V: TRBV18; length: 15; CDR3: ASSLYETGVSNYGYT
V: TRBV18; length: 12; CDR3: ASSPPGATDTQY
V: TRBV27; length: 14; CDR3: ASSLWASGRVDTQY
V: TRBV7-2; length: 15; CDR3: ASSFGTSGELAYEQY
V: TRBV28; length: 13; CDR3: ASSLDREIGYEQY
V: TRBV12-2; length: 18; CDR3: ASRLAAGTSGSRIQETQY
V: TRBV27; length: 9; CDR3: ATGRNYGYT
V: TRBV28; length: 13; CDR3: ASSIGLAGVYEQY
V: TRBV6-4; length: 12; CDR3: ASSVGPHRYEQY
V: TRBV6-6; length: 13; CDR3: ASSTRDFGGDEQF